The clone carrying this TCR beta chain was seen a few times. There were only healthy Caucasians among the donors. This sample is drawn from a study of identical twins. V was clipped by 0 bases and J by 3 bases; unmatched bases: 5. The CDR3 has 16 residues. Germline assignment: CDR1 MGHRA and CDR2 YSYEKL. TCRdb re-derived calls from the 5' RACE reads in MiXCR, one entry per CDR3 protein. The data contain a few hundred thousand distinct CDR3 sequences, 8.5% to 10% of them singletons. The genes are TRBV4-1 and TRBJ2-3; 8 bases match TRBD2. Material for sequencing was naive T cells sorted from blood. This receptor was taken from a woman in her fifties or sixties in good health. Here the CDR3 DNA reads TGCGCCAGCAGCCAAGATCCGGGACTAGAGACAGATACGCAGTATTTT. This translates into CASSQDPGLETDTQYF.